Below, one T cell receptor (beta chain) is given with its context. The data derive from a study of blood T cell repertoires in COVID-19. Clones were sequenced by immunoSEQ multiplex PCR, and TCRdb holds only the in-frame ones, with some missing. The table has roughly 200,000 clones, 85% seen once; the top ten hold around 4.9%. Germline values: CDR1 SGHTA, CDR2 FQGTGA. Trimming took 3 bases from V and 2 from J; bases not matched to a gene: 9. This CDR3 has 17 amino acids. The sample consisted of peripheral blood. This clonotype was obtained from a woman older than 75 with acute or convalescent COVID-19. The J gene is TRBJ2-1, the V gene TRBV7-3, with 8 bases identical to TRBD2. The CDR3, as DNA: TGTGCCAGCAGCTTTGCCGGGACTAGAAATACCTACAATGAGCAGTTCTTC. Residues: CASSFAGTRNTYNEQFF.